The T cell receptor beta chain described here comes from a study of CD8 T cells in Susac syndrome. Sequencing of TCR beta was undertaken in CD8+ and CD4+ T cells derived from blood. While CD8+ and CD4+ T cells were isolated negatively, TEMRA cells were enriched by FACS. cDNA came from around 0.5 to 1 ug RNA primed by random hexamers. Multiplex immunoSEQ PCR targeted 54 Vbeta and 13 Jbeta TCR beta segments. Each CDR3 protein gets one entry after TCRdb re-called the immunoSEQ multiplex PCR reads with MiXCR. The repertoire holds around 180,000 distinct CDR3 sequences, roughly 95% seen once, with approximately 0.1% in the top ten. A remark on this clonotype: Its antigen is undetermined.

With V trimmed by 7 bases and J by 5 bases, 10 bases remained unmatched. The length of the CDR3 is 15 residues. Overall study findings and caveats: The authors acknowledged that their TCR sequencing and HLA analysis involved a relatively small number of individuals.

The chain uses TRBV12-3 or TRBV12-4 and TRBJ2-7, with 11 bases that match TRBD2. The TCR was taken from a human donor with multiple sclerosis. Sequenced sample: CD4+ T cells from PBMCs. CDR3: CASTVLAGGRDEQYF. In nucleotides, the CDR3 is TGTGCCAGCACCGTTCTAGCGGGGGGCCGTGACGAGCAGTACTTC.